Presented here are 5 T cell receptor beta chains from one specimen sequenced in a study of cytomegalovirus exposure and HLA in healthy donors. Profiled with immunoSEQ multiplex PCR; TCRdb holds only in-frame clones, not every one. This table has roughly 77,000 clones, roughly 94% appearing once. The sequenced sample was PBMCs. These receptor sequences come from a woman under 30 in good health and CMV-seronegative.

The rearrangement uses TRBV15 and TRBJ1-5, with 7 bases aligning to TRBD1. This CDR3 region has 16 residues. The germline V gene encodes CDR1 LNHNV and CDR2 YYDKDF (reference sequence). V shed 3 bases, J shed 5 bases, and the junction held 10 bases outside the gene matches. The CDR3 reads CATSSKQGYGDQPQHF. CDR3 coding DNA: TGTGCCACCAGCAGTAAACAGGGGTATGGTGATCAGCCCCAGCATTTT.

The chain links TRBV7-9 to TRBJ2-1; 7 bases fit TRBD2. The CDR3 consists of 18 residues. Germline V gene data show CDR1 as SEHNR and CDR2 as FQNEAQ (reference sequence). V shed 3 bases and J 7 bases; nucleotides not matched to a gene: 18. CDR3 in DNA: TGTGCCAGCAGCTTGGGCGGGAGAGGCCAGAACAGGCGGAATGAGCAGTTCTTC. Protein product: CASSLGGRGQNRRNEQFF.

The chain recombines TRBV15 with TRBJ1-3; D might be TRBD1 (6 bases). This CDR3 comprises 15 residues. Germline assignment: CDR1 LNHNV and CDR2 YYDKDF (reference sequence). V lost 3 bases and J lost 0, with 9 bases in between. CDR3 loop: CATSRAGASGNTIYF. CDR3 DNA: TGTGCCACCAGCAGGGCGGGGGCCTCTGGAAACACCATATATTTT.

This clone appeared a single time. The V call is TRBV5-1, the J call TRBJ2-5, with no clear D. This CDR3 is built from 15 residues. The V gene lost 0 bases and the J gene lost 0 bases, with 9 bases spanning the gap. Germline lookup yields CDR1 SGHRS and CDR2 YFSETQ. The CDR3 spells CASSLGSQYQETQYF. The DNA for the CDR3 is TGCGCCAGCAGCTTGGGTAGCCAGTACCAAGAGACCCAGTACTTC.

The chain combines TRBV15 with TRBJ2-2; TRBD2 matches 11 bases. Germline CDR1 is LNHNV and CDR2 is YYDKDF (reference sequence). The CDR3 sequence is 18 residues long. The V gene end was trimmed by 0 bases and the J gene end by 6 bases; junction bases not matched to a gene: 9. The CDR3 coding sequence is TGTGCCACCAGCAGAGATCGGCTAGCGGGGGGCCGGGCCGGGGAGCTGTTTTTT. Residues: CATSRDRLAGGRAGELFF.